These T cell receptor beta chains were read from a single sample in a study of cytomegalovirus exposure and HLA in healthy donors. Profiling relied on immunoSEQ multiplex PCR, and the TCRdb table lists in-frame clones only, not all of them. Of roughly 250,000 clones in the sample, 84% are singletons; the top ten hold about 2%. The source material was PBMCs. These receptors originate from a woman aged 40 to 50 in good health and CMV-seropositive. Both conserved end residues are part of each CDR3. The D gene is left open where the match is weak. Clone sizes are given selectively: once, few, many, or a class where the clone is expanded.

V	D	size	J	DNA	CDR3
TRBV7-2	-	-	TRBJ1-1	TGTGCCAGCAGCTGGGGTGGCCAGGGAACTGAAGCTTTCTTT	CASSWGGQGTEAFF
TRBV11-3	-	-	TRBJ2-2	TGTGCCAGCAGCTTAGCCGGGATTGGTCCCGGGGAGCTGTTTTTT	CASSLAGIGPGELFF
TRBV19	TRBD2	-	TRBJ2-7	TGTGCCAGTAAAAGGAGCACTAGCGGGAGCTACGAGCAGTACTTC	CASKRSTSGSYEQYF
TRBV10-3	TRBD2	-	TRBJ2-3	TGTGCCATCAGTGGTGCGGGAGGGGGGGCAGATACGCAGTATTTT	CAISGAGGGADTQYF
TRBV6-5	TRBD2	-	TRBJ2-3	TGTGCCAGCAGTTACACTAGCGGCCTCACAGATACGCAGTATTTT	CASSYTSGLTDTQYF
TRBV6-5	-	-	TRBJ2-3	TGTGCCAGCAGTAGAGAGAGGAGCGCAGATACGCAGTATTTT	CASSRERSADTQYF
TRBV27	TRBD2	-	TRBJ2-7	TGTGCCACCTCCGGGACTAGCGCATACGAGCAGTACTTC	CATSGTSAYEQYF
TRBV28	-	few	TRBJ2-1	TGTGCCAGCAGTTTTAGGCAGGGAACGACCTACAATGAGCAGTTCTTC	CASSFRQGTTYNEQFF
TRBV10-2	TRBD2	few	TRBJ2-1	TGCGCCAGCAGTGAGAGGACTAGCGGACACAATGAGCAGTTCTTC	CASSERTSGHNEQFF
TRBV7-9	-	-	TRBJ2-7	TGTGCCAGCAGCTTAGCCCCCCTTACCTACGAGCAGTACTTC	CASSLAPLTYEQYF
TRBV6-6	-	-	TRBJ1-4	TGTGCCAGCAGCAACCGGGAAAAACTGTTTTTT	CASSNREKLFF
TRBV7-9	TRBD2	-	TRBJ2-1	TGTGCCAGCAGCTCCCCTGTCGGGACTAGCGGGAGCTATGAGCAGTTCTTC	CASSSPVGTSGSYEQFF
TRBV28	-	-	TRBJ1-5	TGTGCCAGCAGCACCCCGATCCTTAGTATCAATCAGCCCCAGCATTTT	CASSTPILSINQPQHF
TRBV4-1	-	-	TRBJ2-6	TGCGCCAGCAGCCAAGAAACAGACAGATCTGGGGCCAACGGCCTGACTTTC	CASSQETDRSGANGLTF
TRBV13	-	-	TRBJ1-1	TGTGCCAGCAGCCAACTCGGCCCAGGGTTTCGGGAAGCTTTCTTT	CASSQLGPGFREAFF
TRBV10-3	-	-	TRBJ1-6	TGTGCCATCAGTGAGGGTAGCTCCTATAATTCACCCCTCCACTTT	CAISEGSSYNSPLHF
TRBV6-6	TRBD1	-	TRBJ1-2	TGTGCCAGCAGACCAAGCTCCTCCGGGACAGGGACTTCCTACACCTTC	CASRPSSSGTGTSYTF
TRBV4-3	TRBD2	-	TRBJ2-1	TGCGCCAGCAGCCAAGCAGAGGGAGGGCCGATTGAGCAGTTCTTC	CASSQAEGGPIEQFF
TRBV7-6	TRBD2	-	TRBJ2-1	TGTGCCAGCAGCTTAGCACTGGTAGCGGGTACCTACAATGAGCAGTTCTTC	CASSLALVAGTYNEQFF
TRBV2	-	-	TRBJ2-6	TGTGCCAGCGGCGGGGGCGGGGGCTTCTCTGGGGCCAACGTCCTGACTTTC	CASGGGGGFSGANVLTF
TRBV7-6	TRBD2	-	TRBJ2-1	TGTGCCAGCAGCTTAGCTTCTCAACTAGCGGGAGGGAGCAATGAGCAGTTCTTC	CASSLASQLAGGSNEQFF
TRBV7-6	TRBD1	-	TRBJ2-7	TGTGCCAGCAGCTTAGCCCCCCCCCGACAGGGGGGGAGGAACGAGCAGTACTTC	CASSLAPPRQGGRNEQYF
TRBV28	TRBD1	-	TRBJ2-1	TGTGCCAGCAGTTCTCCGGCCAGGGGGCAGAATGAGCAGTTCTTC	CASSSPARGQNEQFF
TRBV5-6	TRBD2	-	TRBJ2-5	TGTGCCAGCAGCTTCGGCGGACTAGCGGGAGTCCTAGAGACCCAGTACTTC	CASSFGGLAGVLETQYF
TRBV13	TRBD2	-	TRBJ2-7	TGTGCCAGCAGCCTGGGACTAGCGGGAGGGAGCGAGCAGTACTTC	CASSLGLAGGSEQYF
TRBV19	-	-	TRBJ2-1	TGTGCCAGTAGTATAATAGGGGTTAATGAGCAGTTCTTC	CASSIIGVNEQFF
TRBV19	TRBD2	-	TRBJ2-7	TGTGCCAGTAGTCCCGGGGTAGCGGGAGTTGGTTCCTACGAGCAGTACTTC	CASSPGVAGVGSYEQYF
TRBV5-5	-	once	TRBJ1-2	TGTGCCAGCAGCTTGGTCCCTCTCAACTATGGCTACACCTTC	CASSLVPLNYGYTF
TRBV7-6	-	-	TRBJ2-2	TGTGCCAGCAGCCCCGTACAGGGAAATACCGGGGAGCTGTTTTTT	CASSPVQGNTGELFF
TRBV19	TRBD1	-	TRBJ2-5	TGTGCCAGTAGTCTCCGGACCCCCAGGGGGGAGACCCAGTACTTC	CASSLRTPRGETQYF